One sample yielded the 4 T cell receptor beta chains listed below, sequenced in a study of blood T cell repertoires in COVID-19. Sequenced by immunoSEQ multiplex PCR; TCRdb stores in-frame clones only, minus some. The sample holds about 41,000 clones, approximately 85% seen once. The source material was peripheral blood. These receptors were obtained from a man aged 35-49 years with active or convalescent COVID-19.

The rearrangement uses TRBV6-6 and TRBJ2-5; D not resolved. V lost 3 bases and J 5 bases, leaving 7 bases between the germline ends. The CDR3 contains 12 residues. In germline, CDR1 is MNHNY, CDR2 SVGAGI (reference sequence). CDR3 in DNA: TGTGCCAGCAGTTATATGAGGGAGACCCAGTACTTC. As protein: CASSYMRETQYF.

This CDR3 reads CASSLDGVGSNQPQHF. As DNA, the CDR3 is TGTGCCAGCAGTTTAGACGGGGTGGGAAGCAATCAGCCCCAGCATTTT. The chain is built from TRBV27 and TRBJ1-5; D remains ambiguous. V was pared by 2 bases and J by 1 base, with 12 bases between. CDR3 length: 16 residues. Germline CDR1 is MNHEY and CDR2 is SMNVEV (reference sequence).

The chain links TRBV9 to TRBJ2-2; 8 bases map to TRBD2. This CDR3 is built from 17 residues. Germline values: CDR1 SGDLS, CDR2 YYNGEE. The junction had 12 bases not matched to a gene; V was cut back by 0 bases and J by 8 bases. As DNA, the CDR3 is TGTGCCAGCAGCGTAGCAGGGCGCGGGGGGCCTGAGGGGGAGCTGTTTTTT. This sequence encodes CASSVAGRGGPEGELFF. The whole variable domain, remainder taken from reference TRBV9 and TRBJ2-2, is DSGVTQTPKHLITATGQRVTLRCSPRSGDLSVYWYQQSLDQGLQFLIQYYNGEERAKGNILERFSAQQFPDLHSELNLSSLELGDSALYFCASSVAGRGGPEGELFFGEGSRLTVL.

The chain is built from TRBV19 and TRBJ2-3; D call uncertain. V was clipped by 3 bases and J by 2 bases, with 12 bases between them. The CDR3 loop spans 15 amino acids. CDR1 is LNHDA and CDR2 is SQIVND in the germline V gene (reference sequence). CDR3 nucleotide sequence: TGTGCCAGTAGTATCCAGGCGTCTCACACAGATACGCAGTATTTT. It specifies CASSIQASHTDTQYF.